The 17 T cell receptor beta chains below come from one sample, sequenced in a study of cytomegalovirus exposure and HLA in healthy donors. Amplification used 60 Vbeta primers and 13 Jbeta primers. Assay: immunoSEQ multiplex PCR; the TCRdb copy retains only in-frame clones and omits some. The top ten clones hold approximately 2.2% of a sample with approximately 170,000 clones, roughly three quarters of them seen once. The specimen sequenced was PBMCs. The origin of the receptors is a woman aged 50 to 60 in good health and CMV-seronegative.

The chain recombines TRBV28 with TRBJ1-1, with D possibly matching TRBD1 (6 bases). CDR1 MDHEN and CDR2 SYDVKM come from the germline V gene. There are 13 residues in the CDR3. The V end lost 5 bases, the J end lost 5 bases, and 12 bases lay between the germline ends. The DNA of the CDR3 is TGTGCCAGCAGTGAAGGGGGTGGGACTGAAGCTTTCTTT. The encoded protein is CASSEGGGTEAFF.

The chain carries TRBV28 and TRBJ2-5, with TRBD2 identical over 9 bases. The J call may be incorrect, as the DNA end agrees better with TRBJ2-7. Per germline, CDR1 MDHEN and CDR2 SYDVKM. The length of the CDR3 is 15 residues. The CDR3 DNA is TGTGCCAGCAGTTTATCTTCAGCGGGAGGCTACGAGCAGTACTTC. Protein: CASSLSSAGGYEQYF.

V usage is TRBV29-1 and J usage is TRBJ1-1, with 8 bases lining up with TRBD1. Germline V gene sequence: CDR1 SQVTM, CDR2 ANQGSEA. The CDR3 is made up of 13 amino acids. Trimming at V came to 5 bases and at J to 1 base, leaving 3 bases not matched to a gene. The CDR3 DNA follows: TGCAGCGTTACCGACAGGGGGAACACTGAAGCTTTCTTT. It specifies CSVTDRGNTEAFF.

The count of this clone is one. The chain is built from TRBV4-3 and TRBJ2-3; D is perhaps TRBD2 (6 bases). The ends were cut back, 0 bases at V and 2 bases at J, with 12 bases in the middle. The CDR3 is 16 amino acids. Germline assignment: CDR1 LGHNA and CDR2 YSLEER. The CDR3 region is CASSQDDGGNTDTQYF. CDR3 bases: TGCGCCAGCAGCCAAGATGATGGGGGGAACACAGATACGCAGTATTTT.

J is TRBJ2-5 and V is TRBV4-1, with D maybe TRBD1 (5 bases). The better agreement between TRBJ2-7 and the DNA end casts doubt on the J call. Germline V gene sequence: CDR1 MGHRA, CDR2 YSYEKL. This CDR3 spans 16 amino acids. Here the CDR3 DNA reads TGCGCCAGCAGCCTTCTCCGATCGACAGATTCCTACGAGCAGTACTTC. Its translation: CASSLLRSTDSYEQYF.

The chain is built from TRBV2 and TRBJ2-2; 8 bases align to TRBD1. This CDR3 contains 15 residues. CDR1 is SNHLY and CDR2 is FYNNEI in the germline V gene. J was trimmed by 7 bases and V by 4 bases; bases with no gene match: 8. The CDR3 DNA reads TGTGCCAGCAGTGGGCAGGGGGCGCCGAACGGGGAGCTGTTTTTT. Its protein product is CASSGQGAPNGELFF. Combining the CDR3 with reference TRBV2 and TRBJ2-2 gives the whole variable domain EPEVTQTPSHQVTQMGQEVILRCVPISNHLYFYWYRQILGQKVEFLVSFYNNEISEKSEIFDDQFSVERPDGSNFTLKIRSTKLEDSAMYFCASSGQGAPNGELFFGEGSRLTVL.

The CDR3 is CAMGTTYNEQFF. CDR3 bases: TGTGCCATGGGGACTACCTACAATGAGCAGTTCTTC. The genes are TRBV7-9 and TRBJ2-1; 7 positions agree with TRBD2. The CDR3 length is 12 residues. The V segment lost 10 bases and the J segment 2 bases; nucleotides outside the gene matches: 2. Germline CDR1 reads SEHNR; CDR2 reads FQNEAQ (reference sequence).

The rearrangement uses TRBV11-3 and TRBJ1-4; 10 nucleotides align to TRBD1. Germline values: CDR1 SGHNT, CDR2 YENEEA. V lost 1 base, J lost 1 base, and 3 bases stayed unmatched. There are 17 residues in the CDR3. The CDR3 is CASSLVGQGGTNEKLFF. In nucleotides, the CDR3 is TGTGCCAGCAGCTTAGTTGGACAGGGGGGAACTAATGAAAAACTGTTTTTT. Full variable domain (missing parts from reference TRBV11-3 and TRBJ1-4): EAGVVQSPRYKIIEKKQPVAFWCNPISGHNTLYWYLQNLGQGPELLIRYENEEAVDDSQLPKDRFSAERLKGVDSTLKIQPAELGDSAVYLCASSLVGQGGTNEKLFFGSGTQLSVL.

The CDR3 DNA reads as TGTGCCAGCAGCTTCTCGGTCTCGCCTGATTCACCCCTCCACTTT. The encoded protein is CASSFSVSPDSPLHF. This chain connects TRBV7-9 to TRBJ1-6; D not certain. CDR3 length: 15 residues. Germline assignment: CDR1 SEHNR and CDR2 FQNEAQ (reference sequence). Trimming took off 3 bases at V and 8 bases at J, with 14 bases between the two ends. Drawing the rest from reference TRBV7-9 and TRBJ1-6, the complete variable domain is DTGVSQNPRHKITKRGQNVTFRCDPISEHNRLYWYRQTLGQGPEFLTYFQNEAQLEKSRLLSDRFSAERPKGSFSTLEIQRTEQGDSAMYLCASSFSVSPDSPLHFGNGTRLTVT.

The chain couples TRBV7-2 to TRBJ1-2; 7 positions agree with TRBD1. CDR3 length: 13 amino acids. V was clipped by 5 bases and J by 3 bases; unmatched bases: 3. In germline, CDR1 is SGHTA, CDR2 FQGNSA. CDR3 in DNA: TGTGCCAGCAGCATTGACAGGGACTATGGCTACACCTTC. Protein: CASSIDRDYGYTF.

The sample holds a few counts of this clone. The J gene is TRBJ1-2, the V gene TRBV6-1; no firm D call. The V gene's germline CDR1 is MNHNS and CDR2 SASEGT. With 2 bases removed from V and 8 bases from J, the gap between germline ends came to 15 bases. The CDR3 spans 14 residues. CDR3 in DNA: TGTGCCAGCAGTGAAACCTTCAACCTATTCGGCTACACCTTC. It codes for CASSETFNLFGYTF.

This clone was detected only once. The rearrangement uses TRBV28 and TRBJ2-1, with 15 bases matching TRBD2. V trimming: 4 bases; J trimming: 6 bases; junction bases outside the gene matches: 4. The germline CDR1 and CDR2 sequences are MDHEN and SYDVKM. The CDR3 extends over 16 amino acids. Here the CDR3 reads CASSSWTSGGANEQFF. DNA of the CDR3: TGTGCCAGCAGTTCCTGGACTAGCGGGGGGGCCAATGAGCAGTTCTTC.

This chain links TRBV27 with TRBJ2-1, with D maybe TRBD2 (6 bases). This CDR3 has 16 residues. V was clipped by 5 bases and J by 4 bases, with 18 bases between them. The germline V gene encodes CDR1 MNHEY and CDR2 SMNVEV (reference sequence). The CDR3 DNA sequence: TGTGCCAGCAGTAAGGGAGGTGGGGCTTGGTACAATGAGCAGTTCTTC. This encodes CASSKGGGAWYNEQFF.

There are a few counts of this clone. V and J are TRBV14 and TRBJ2-3; 7 bases map to TRBD2. This CDR3 region has 16 residues. V gave up 4 bases and J gave up 0 bases; unmatched junction bases: 7. Germline-derived CDR1 and CDR2 are SGHDN and FVKESK. The CDR3, as DNA: TGTGCCAGCAGCCTGGAGCGGGGATCTAGCACAGATACGCAGTATTTT. This gives the protein CASSLERGSSTDTQYF.

The genes are TRBV11-2 and TRBJ2-1; 15 nucleotides match TRBD2. Germline V gene data show CDR1 as SGHAT and CDR2 as FQNNGV. With 4 bases clipped from V and 9 bases from J, the junction kept 4 bases outside the gene matches. This CDR3 region has 15 residues. CDR3 loop: CASSSGLAGGTEQFF. The CDR3 DNA sequence: TGTGCCAGCAGCTCGGGACTAGCGGGAGGTACTGAGCAGTTCTTC.

V is TRBV6-5 and J is TRBJ1-5; 10 positions agree with TRBD1. V shed 5 bases, J shed 1 base, and the junction held 2 bases outside the gene matches. This CDR3 contains 15 residues. Germline V lookup: CDR1 MNHEY, CDR2 SVGAGI. The CDR3 region has the DNA TGTGCCAGCAGTAGACAGGGGGCAAGCAATCAGCCCCAGCATTTT. It is translated as CASSRQGASNQPQHF.

V and J are TRBV4-3 and TRBJ2-5; 11 bases match TRBD2. CDR3 length: 15 amino acids. The J segment lost 11 bases and the V segment lost 0 bases, leaving 8 bases of the junction unmatched. Germline CDR1 is LGHNA and CDR2 is YSLEER. CDR3 amino acids: CASSQELLAGVEQYF. The CDR3 DNA sequence: TGCGCCAGCAGCCAAGAGTTACTAGCGGGAGTTGAGCAGTACTTC.